This T cell receptor beta chain was documented in a study of beta chain features in type 1 diabetes. This clone was observed a handful of times. No antigen is known for it. The sequenced template was cDNA made from the entire isolated RNA. Clones were read by immunoSEQ multiplex PCR, and TCRdb kept only the in-frame ones, dropping some. The table shows around 500,000 clones, with about an eighth occurring only once. V was cut by 0 bases and J by 4 bases, with 6 bases left in between. CDR1 and CDR2 (germline): GTSNPN, SVGIG (reference sequence). There are 12 residues in the CDR3. There was one heparinised blood draw per donor, averaging about 100 mL. Findings and limits, study-wide: Here, the possible influence of HLA type (on TCRB rearrangement) remained unresolved. PCR might preferentially amplify shorter templates, equally in patients and controls.

This rearrangement joins TRBV30 to TRBJ1-2; D unclear. Sequencing was carried out using naive CD4+ T cells from blood. This sequence was found in a woman aged 18-29 years in good health. The CDR3 nucleotides are TGTGCCTGGAGTGTAATCTCCTATGGCTACACCTTC. This sequence encodes CAWSVISYGYTF. The whole variable domain, filled in from reference TRBV30 and TRBJ1-2, reads SQTIHQWPATLVQPVGSPLSLECTVEGTSNPNLYWYRQAAGRGLQLLFYSVGIGQISSEVPQNLSASRPQDRQFILSSKKLLLSDSGFYLCAWSVISYGYTFGSGTRLTVV.